The next 27 T cell receptor beta chains were all read from a single sample in a study of T cell repertoires in cytomegalovirus infection. MiXCR, applied by TCRdb to the reads, yields one record per CDR3 protein. The sample consists of more than 150,000 distinct CDR3 sequences, approximately 19% of them appearing once. Material for sequencing was PBMCs. All receptors come from a human donor in good health (CMV status not recorded). Some clones in this sample may be carry-over from other donors' samples.

In this sample, this clonotype turned up many times. The V gene is TRBV2, the J gene TRBJ1-5; D gene ambiguous. This CDR3 region has 12 residues. The V end was cut by 1 base, the J end by 6 bases, with 4 bases between. Germline lookup yields CDR1 SNHLY and CDR2 FYNNEI. CDR3 sequence: CASSEGVQPQHF. The CDR3, as DNA: TGTGCCAGCAGTGAAGGTGTTCAGCCCCAGCATTTT.

The sample holds a few counts of this clonotype. V is TRBV4-1 and J is TRBJ1-1, with D hard to call. CDR3 size: 15 residues. Germline V CDR1 and CDR2: MGHRA, YSYEKL. V was trimmed by 0 bases and J by 5 bases, leaving 13 bases between them. CDR3: CASSQEGLGRTEAFF. CDR3 DNA sequence: TGCGCCAGCAGCCAAGAGGGATTGGGGAGGACTGAAGCTTTCTTT.

V and J are TRBV20-1 and TRBJ1-1; perhaps TRBD1 as D (6 bases). The germline V gene has CDR1 DFQATT and CDR2 SNEGSKA (reference sequence). Trimming took 5 bases from V and 4 from J, leaving 17 bases between them. CDR3 length equals 14 residues. CDR3 nucleotide sequence: TGCAGTGCTGTTGTCACAGGGAAGGGCACTGAAGCTTTCTTT. Protein product: CSAVVTGKGTEAFF.

There are a few counts of this clonotype. The CDR3 nucleotides read TGTGCCAGCAGCCAACAAGACTATAGCAATCAGCCCCAGCATTTT. Protein sequence: CASSQQDYSNQPQHF. This chain links TRBV5-4 with TRBJ1-5; D is uncertain. The germline CDR1 and CDR2 sequences are SGHNT and YYREEE (reference sequence). CDR3 length: 15 amino acids. Trimming took 4 bases from V and 0 from J, leaving 11 bases between them.

This clonotype was seen a few times. The gene calls are TRBV10-3 and TRBJ2-1, with D tentatively TRBD2 (6 bases). Looked up from germline, CDR1 is ENHRY and CDR2 is SYGVKD. V lost 3 bases, J lost 8 bases, and 17 bases lay in between. The CDR3 is 15 residues long. Here the CDR3 reads CAISESPGLPHEQFF. CDR3 nucleotides: TGTGCCATCAGTGAATCACCGGGACTGCCTCATGAGCAGTTCTTC.

The chain has TRBV19 and TRBJ1-2, with TRBD1 as a possible D gene (6 bases). This CDR3 has 14 amino acids. CDR1 is LNHDA, CDR2 SQIVND, per germline (reference sequence). With 9 bases removed from V and 3 bases from J, the gap between germline ends came to 17 bases. The CDR3 sequence is CASGSKDSHYGYTF. As DNA, the CDR3 is TGTGCCAGCGGGAGCAAGGACAGTCACTATGGCTACACCTTC.

This clonotype was counted many times. V is TRBV29-1 and J is TRBJ1-2, with D uncertain. In germline, CDR1 is SQVTM, CDR2 ANQGSEA. Trimming removed 4 bases from V and 8 bases from J, with 17 bases in between. CDR3 length: 13 residues. The CDR3 nucleotides are TGCAGCGTTGTTTTCGGGAACTTGATAGGCTACACCTTC. It codes for CSVVFGNLIGYTF.

CDR3 nucleotide sequence: TGTGCCAGTACGGACAGGGTTGAGCAGTTCTTC. It yields the protein CASTDRVEQFF. This rearrangement joins TRBV19 to TRBJ2-1; 8 bases line up with TRBD1. In germline, CDR1 is LNHDA, CDR2 SQIVND (reference sequence). V was pared by 7 bases and J by 9 bases, with 2 bases of the junction left unmatched. The CDR3 is made up of 11 amino acids. Filled out from reference TRBV19 and TRBJ2-1, the complete variable domain reads DGGITQSPKYLFRKEGQNVTLSCEQNLNHDAMYWYRQDPGQGLRLIYYSQIVNDFQKGDIAEGYSVSREKKESFPLTVTSAQKNPTAFYLCASTDRVEQFFGPGTRLTVL.

This chain links TRBV27 with TRBJ2-3; D gene unclear. The germline gives CDR1 MNHEY, CDR2 SMNVEV (reference sequence). The CDR3 covers 15 residues. Trimming shortened V by 5 bases and J by 1 base, and 13 bases separated the two germline ends. The DNA for the CDR3 is TGTGCCAGCAGTAATGGCCGTCGAGGCACAGATACGCAGTATTTT. Encoded protein: CASSNGRRGTDTQYF.

This clonotype was seen many times. The V gene is TRBV7-3, the J gene TRBJ2-1, with a possible D match to TRBD1 (6 bases). Trimming removed 4 bases at V and 8 bases at J, with 12 bases between. Germline V CDR1 and CDR2: SGHTA, FQGTGA. There are 13 residues in the CDR3. CDR3 sequence: CASSYLSGDEQFF. The CDR3 DNA reads TGTGCCAGCAGCTATCTCTCAGGGGATGAGCAGTTCTTC.

This clonotype was counted a few times. This chain links TRBV12-3 or TRBV12-4 with TRBJ1-5, with D tentatively TRBD1 (6 bases). The CDR3 sequence is 15 residues long. Trimming stripped 3 bases from V and 5 bases from J, with 14 bases between. In nucleotides, the CDR3 is TGTGCCAGCAGTTTGGGTCAGGGGATGGATCAGCCCCAGCATTTT. This sequence encodes CASSLGQGMDQPQHF.

The chain has TRBV12-3 or TRBV12-4 and TRBJ1-5, with D unresolved. This CDR3 is 12 amino acids long. With 10 bases removed from V and 0 bases from J, the gap between germline ends came to 7 bases. CDR3 sequence reads: CAIQSSNQPQHF. The DNA of the CDR3 is TGTGCCATACAAAGTAGCAATCAGCCCCAGCATTTT.

This clonotype appeared a few times. This chain joins TRBV6-5 and TRBJ2-7, with D tentatively TRBD1 (6 bases). The germline CDR1 and CDR2 sequences are MNHEY and SVGAGI. Between the trimmed V and J ends, which lost 2 bases and 3 bases, there was a span of 14 bases. This CDR3 is 15 amino acids long. The CDR3 spells CASSYGSTGNYEQYF. The CDR3 nucleotides are TGTGCCAGCAGTTACGGGTCTACAGGGAACTACGAGCAGTACTTC.

This clonotype was observed a few times. The chain is built from TRBV25-1 and TRBJ2-6; D gene unclear. Germline V lookup: CDR1 MGHDK, CDR2 SYGVNS. The CDR3 consists of 16 residues. Trimming removed 4 bases from V and 0 bases from J, with 10 bases in between. CDR3 in amino acids: CASSARTVSGANVLTF. DNA for the CDR3: TGTGCCAGCAGTGCAAGGACGGTCTCTGGGGCCAACGTCCTGACTTTC.

This clonotype was detected a few times. The chain combines TRBV7-8 with TRBJ2-7, with D possibly TRBD1 on 6 matching bases. Trimming removed 1 base from V and 5 bases from J, with 12 bases in between. Germline V CDR1 and CDR2: SGHVS, FQNEAQ. The length of the CDR3 is 14 residues. CDR3 in amino acids: CASSLGGQAHEQYF. The DNA of the CDR3 is TGTGCCAGCAGCTTAGGGGGGCAGGCCCACGAGCAGTACTTC.

The sample holds a few counts of this clonotype. J is TRBJ2-1 and V is TRBV5-1; no clear D. The CDR3 length is 14 residues. V dropped 2 bases and J dropped 5 bases, with 11 bases sitting between them. The germline CDR1 and CDR2 sequences are SGHRS and YFSETQ. This chain's CDR3 is CASSFSGPHNEQFF. The DNA of the CDR3 is TGCGCCAGCAGCTTTTCCGGTCCCCACAATGAGCAGTTCTTC.

This clonotype was detected only a few times. The V call is TRBV19, the J call TRBJ2-5, with 12 positions matching TRBD2. The CDR3 covers 15 residues. CDR1 and CDR2 from the germline V gene are LNHDA and SQIVND (reference sequence). Unmatched junction bases numbered 7, after V lost 5 bases and J lost 6 bases. The CDR3 is CASSHGGLAGKTQYF. CDR3 nucleotides: TGTGCCAGTAGTCACGGCGGACTAGCGGGGAAGACCCAGTACTTC.

The chain employs TRBV6-6 and TRBJ2-7, with a weak D call TRBD2 (5 bases). CDR3 length: 15 residues. Germline CDR1 MNHNY, CDR2 SVGAGI (reference sequence). V lost 5 bases, J lost 0 bases, and 14 bases lay in between. The CDR3 spells CASSTPRGSSYEQYF. CDR3 bases: TGTGCCAGCAGTACGCCTCGAGGGAGCTCCTACGAGCAGTACTTC.

A note on this clonotype: A read error may explain this, as a much larger clone is one base away. The chain recombines TRBV6-6 with TRBJ2-1; D is perhaps TRBD2 (6 bases). The CDR3 sequence is 14 residues long. Trimming cost V 5 bases and J 10 bases, with 18 bases left between them. CDR1 and CDR2 (germline): MNHNY, SVGAGI (reference sequence). The CDR3 sequence: CASSRGTTATEQFF. In nucleotides, the CDR3 is TGTGCCAGCAGTCGCGGGACCACGGCGACGGAGCAGTTCTTC.

The chain has TRBV12-3 or TRBV12-4 and TRBJ2-5, with TRBD2 matching over 16 bases. This CDR3 region has 18 residues. V lost 5 bases and J lost 5; bases outside the gene matches: 11. The CDR3 is CASSIGTSGGGLRETQYF. CDR3 coding DNA: TGTGCCAGCAGTATCGGGACTAGCGGGGGGGGGTTAAGGGAGACCCAGTACTTC.

The genes are TRBV29-1 and TRBJ2-7, with D perhaps TRBD2 (6 bases). Germline-derived CDR1 and CDR2 are SQVTM and ANQGSEA. The CDR3 length is 12 residues. Trimming stripped 3 bases from V and 10 bases from J, with 16 bases between. CDR3 sequence: CSVEVGPGSQYF. The CDR3 nucleotides read TGCAGCGTTGAGGTGGGTCCCGGGAGTCAGTACTTC.

This clonotype was seen repeatedly, ten times or more. V gene TRBV12-3 or TRBV12-4 combines with J gene TRBJ1-1; the D is unclear. This CDR3 has 14 residues. With 2 bases removed from V and 3 bases from J, the gap between germline ends came to 10 bases. CDR3 protein: CASSLWRRDTEAFF. The CDR3 DNA sequence: TGTGCCAGCAGTTTATGGCGCCGAGACACTGAAGCTTTCTTT.

This clonotype was counted many times. The chain employs TRBV7-2 and TRBJ2-1; 9 bases match TRBD2. V lost 0 bases to trimming and J lost 5 bases; unmatched junction nucleotides: 5. The CDR3 length is 16 residues. Germline V gene sequence: CDR1 SGHTA, CDR2 FQGNSA. The CDR3 region is CASSLARSSGNNEQFF. CDR3 in DNA: TGTGCCAGCAGCTTAGCGAGGTCTAGCGGGAACAATGAGCAGTTCTTC.

This clonotype was seen repeatedly, ten times or more. The chain employs TRBV12-3 or TRBV12-4 and TRBJ1-1; D is possibly TRBD1 (5 bases). This CDR3 is 13 amino acids long. The V and J ends lost 6 bases and 0 bases respectively, with 8 bases between them. CDR3 DNA sequence: TGTGCCAGCAGGGGGGTCATGAACACTGAAGCTTTCTTT. Protein sequence: CASRGVMNTEAFF.

V gene TRBV30 combines with J gene TRBJ2-1, with D maybe TRBD1 (7 bases). Germline CDR1 reads GTSNPN; CDR2 reads SVGIG (reference sequence). The CDR3 covers 13 residues. V was shortened by 8 bases and J by 7 bases, with 18 bases between the two germline ends. CDR3 coding DNA: TGTGCCGGGGGGACAGCTCTGGGGAATGAGCAGTTCTTC. Translation gives CAGGTALGNEQFF.

This clonotype appeared a single time. The gene calls are TRBV7-3 and TRBJ2-5; 7 bases are shared with TRBD2. Germline CDR1 and CDR2: SGHTA and FQGTGA. The CDR3 runs 13 residues. Trimming cost V 5 bases and J 7 bases; bases outside gene matches: 7. The CDR3 nucleotides read TGTGCCAGCAGCCCCCGGACGGGGGGGACCCAGTACTTC. Translation: CASSPRTGGTQYF.

V gene TRBV5-1 combines with J gene TRBJ2-1; the match to TRBD1 covers 8 bases. The CDR3 consists of 17 residues. Trimming at V came to 1 base and at J to 7 bases, leaving 13 bases not matched to a gene. The V gene's germline CDR1 is SGHRS and CDR2 YFSETQ. The CDR3 sequence is CASSLNAWQGARNEQFF. CDR3 in DNA: TGCGCCAGCAGCTTGAATGCTTGGCAGGGGGCGCGAAATGAGCAGTTCTTC.